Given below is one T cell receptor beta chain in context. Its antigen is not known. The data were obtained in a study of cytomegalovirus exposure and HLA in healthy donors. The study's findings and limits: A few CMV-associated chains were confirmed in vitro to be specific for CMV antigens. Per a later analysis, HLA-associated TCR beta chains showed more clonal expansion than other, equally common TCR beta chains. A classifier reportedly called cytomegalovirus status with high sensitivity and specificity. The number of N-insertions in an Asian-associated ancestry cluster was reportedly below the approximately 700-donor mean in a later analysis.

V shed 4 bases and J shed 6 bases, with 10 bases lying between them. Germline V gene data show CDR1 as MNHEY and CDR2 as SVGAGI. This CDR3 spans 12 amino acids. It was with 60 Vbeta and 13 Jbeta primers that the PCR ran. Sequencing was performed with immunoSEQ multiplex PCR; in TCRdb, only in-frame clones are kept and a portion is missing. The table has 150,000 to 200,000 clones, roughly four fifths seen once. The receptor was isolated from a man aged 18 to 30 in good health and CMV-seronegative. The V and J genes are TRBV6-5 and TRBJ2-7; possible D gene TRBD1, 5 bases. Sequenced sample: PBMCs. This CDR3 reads CASSFTGGEQYF. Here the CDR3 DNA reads TGTGCCAGCAGTTTCACAGGCGGCGAGCAGTACTTC.